The 3 T cell receptor beta chains in this list originate from one sample, sequenced in a study of cytomegalovirus exposure and HLA in healthy donors. PCR used 60 Vbeta primers and 13 Jbeta primers. The protocol was immunoSEQ multiplex PCR, while the TCRdb copy is restricted to in-frame clones and leaves out a portion. There are approximately 260,000 clones in the sample; 80% to 95% occur only once, and 1.7% lies in the top ten. Sample: PBMCs. The receptors derive from a girl aged 2-10 years in good health and CMV-seronegative.

The rearrangement links TRBV4-1 to TRBJ2-4; 8 bases are a match to TRBD2. The length of the CDR3 is 15 residues. The V and J ends lost 0 bases and 6 bases, in that order; junction bases with no gene match: 4. Germline V lookup: CDR1 MGHRA, CDR2 YSYEKL. CDR3 DNA: TGCGCCAGCAGCCAAGAAGCGGGGGCCCTAAACATTCAGTACTTC. Encoded protein: CASSQEAGALNIQYF.

The rearrangement joins TRBV15 to TRBJ2-3; D is possibly TRBD2 (6 bases). From germline, CDR1 is LNHNV and CDR2 YYDKDF (reference sequence). The CDR3 consists of 14 residues. Between the trimmed V and J ends, which lost 2 bases and 2 bases, there was a span of 8 bases. Written as DNA, the CDR3 is TGTGCCACCAGCAGACCGGGGGTCACAGATACGCAGTATTTT. Translating it yields CATSRPGVTDTQYF.

The rearrangement links TRBV5-6 to TRBJ1-2; a possible D gene is TRBD1 (6 bases). CDR3 size: 14 residues. The V gene's germline CDR1 is SGHDT and CDR2 YYEEEE. V lost 5 bases and J lost 1, with 12 bases in between. The CDR3 DNA reads as TGTGCCAGCAGTTATACGGACAGTAACTATGGCTACACCTTC. Translation gives CASSYTDSNYGYTF.